This T cell receptor (beta chain) was profiled in a study of PD-1 blockade in classical Hodgkin lymphoma. The length of the CDR3 is 17 residues. The junction had 11 bases not matched to a gene; V was cut back by 8 bases and J by 3 bases. The germline gives CDR1 ENHRY, CDR2 SYGVKD. Time point indicated: cycle 4 day 1 (C4D1), after five to seven weeks of nivolumab. All trial patients relapsed after autologous stem cell transplantation. Best outcomes ranged across complete response, partial response and progressive disease. TCRdb's table, derived via immunoSEQ multiplex PCR, lists solely in-frame clones and lacks some. The data contain some 21,000 clones, 75% to 90% of them singletons. The study's findings and limits: Relapsed/refractory patients reportedly had lower baseline diversity than newly diagnosed patients. Nivolumab initiated under 1 year post-ASCT led to patient exclusion.

Of note for this clone: Its antigen is currently unknown.

The TCR was taken from a human donor with classical Hodgkin lymphoma. The specimen was peripheral blood mononuclear cells (PBMCs), collected before the fourth cycle of nivolumab. The chain employs TRBV10-3 and TRBJ2-1; 12 nucleotides agree with TRBD2. CDR3 region: CAIGQASGRGNYNEQFF. CDR3 in DNA: TGTGCCATCGGACAGGCTAGCGGGAGGGGGAACTACAATGAGCAGTTCTTC.